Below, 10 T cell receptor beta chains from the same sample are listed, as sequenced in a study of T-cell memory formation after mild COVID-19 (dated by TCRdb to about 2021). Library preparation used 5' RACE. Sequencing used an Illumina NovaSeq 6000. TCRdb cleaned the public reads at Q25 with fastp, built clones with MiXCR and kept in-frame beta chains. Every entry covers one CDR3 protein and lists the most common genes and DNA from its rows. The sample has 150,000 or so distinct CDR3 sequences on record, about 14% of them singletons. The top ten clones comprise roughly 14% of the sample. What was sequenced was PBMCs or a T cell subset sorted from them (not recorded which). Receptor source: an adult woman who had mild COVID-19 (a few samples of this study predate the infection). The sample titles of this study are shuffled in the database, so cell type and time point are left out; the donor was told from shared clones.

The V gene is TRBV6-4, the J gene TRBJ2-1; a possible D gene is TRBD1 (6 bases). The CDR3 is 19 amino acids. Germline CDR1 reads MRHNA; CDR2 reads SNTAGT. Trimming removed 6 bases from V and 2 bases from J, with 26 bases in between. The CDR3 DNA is TGTGCCAGCAGCACGACAGGACCTAGGGTCCTCGGAGCCTACAATGAGCAGTTCTTC. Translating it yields CASSTTGPRVLGAYNEQFF.

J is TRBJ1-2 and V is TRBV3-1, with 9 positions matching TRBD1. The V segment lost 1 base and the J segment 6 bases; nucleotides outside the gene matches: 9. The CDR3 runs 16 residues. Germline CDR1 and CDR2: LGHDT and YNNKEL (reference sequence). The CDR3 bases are TGTGCCAGCAGCCAAGTTACAGGGGGCGCATCGGATGGCTACACCTTC. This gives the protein CASSQVTGGASDGYTF.

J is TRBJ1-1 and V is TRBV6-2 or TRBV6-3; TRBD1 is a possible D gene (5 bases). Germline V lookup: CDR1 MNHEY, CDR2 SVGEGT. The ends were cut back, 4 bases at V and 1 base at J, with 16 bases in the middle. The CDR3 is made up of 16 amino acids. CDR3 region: CASSSLRGDGNTEAFF. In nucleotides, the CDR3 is TGTGCCAGCAGTTCCCTTCGGGGGGATGGGAACACTGAAGCTTTCTTT.

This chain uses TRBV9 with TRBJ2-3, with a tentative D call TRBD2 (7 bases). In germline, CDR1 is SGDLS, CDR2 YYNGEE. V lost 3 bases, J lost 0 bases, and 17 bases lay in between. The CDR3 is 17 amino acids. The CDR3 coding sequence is TGTGCCAGCAGCGGAAAAGGGGGAGCGGGAAGCACAGATACGCAGTATTTT. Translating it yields CASSGKGGAGSTDTQYF.

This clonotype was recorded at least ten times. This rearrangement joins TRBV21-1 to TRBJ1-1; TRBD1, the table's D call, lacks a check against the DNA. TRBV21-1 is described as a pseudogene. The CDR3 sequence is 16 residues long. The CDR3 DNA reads TGTGCCAGCAGCAACCGGGACAGCCACTCGGAGACTGAAGCTTTCTTT. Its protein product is CASSNRDSHSETEAFF.

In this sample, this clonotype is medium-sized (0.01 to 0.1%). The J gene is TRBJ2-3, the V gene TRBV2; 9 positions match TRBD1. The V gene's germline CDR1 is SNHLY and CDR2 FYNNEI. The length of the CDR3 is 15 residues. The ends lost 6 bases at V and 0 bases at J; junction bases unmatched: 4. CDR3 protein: CASSPGTGSTDTQYF. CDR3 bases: TGTGCCAGCAGCCCCGGGACAGGGAGCACAGATACGCAGTATTTT.

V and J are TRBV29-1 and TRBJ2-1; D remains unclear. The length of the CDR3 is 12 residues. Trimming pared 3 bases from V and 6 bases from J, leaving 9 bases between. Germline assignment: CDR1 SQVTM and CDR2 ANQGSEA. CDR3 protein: CSVDSGINEQFF. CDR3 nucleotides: TGCAGCGTTGACAGTGGCATCAATGAGCAGTTCTTC.

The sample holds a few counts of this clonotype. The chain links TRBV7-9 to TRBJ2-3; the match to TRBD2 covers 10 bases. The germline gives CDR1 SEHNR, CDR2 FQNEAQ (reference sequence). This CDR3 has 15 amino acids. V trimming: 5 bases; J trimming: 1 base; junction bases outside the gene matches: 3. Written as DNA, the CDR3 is TGTGCCAGCAGCGTCGGGACTAGCGGCACAGATACGCAGTATTTT. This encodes CASSVGTSGTDTQYF.

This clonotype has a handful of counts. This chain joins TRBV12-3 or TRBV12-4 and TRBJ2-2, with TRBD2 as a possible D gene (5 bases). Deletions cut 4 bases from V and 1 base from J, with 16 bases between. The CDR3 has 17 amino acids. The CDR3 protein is CASSWGRGEGNTGELFF. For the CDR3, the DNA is TGTGCCAGCAGTTGGGGTCGGGGTGAAGGGAACACCGGGGAGCTGTTTTTT.

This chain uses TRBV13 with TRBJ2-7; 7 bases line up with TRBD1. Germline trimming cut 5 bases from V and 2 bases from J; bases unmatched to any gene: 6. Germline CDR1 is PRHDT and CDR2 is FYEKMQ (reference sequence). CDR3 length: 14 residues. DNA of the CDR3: TGTGCCAGCAGCGGGCAGACAGGGACCTACGAGCAGTACTTC. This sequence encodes CASSGQTGTYEQYF.